This passage covers 9 T cell receptor beta chains from one sample sequenced in a study of blood T cell repertoires in COVID-19. TCRdb keeps only in-frame clones here, not all; method: immunoSEQ multiplex PCR. This table has about 370,000 clones, about 87% appearing once. The sample taken for sequencing was peripheral blood. Receptors were obtained from a woman aged 30 to 39 with COVID-19, enrolled during active disease.

This clone came up a few times. This chain joins TRBV4-1 and TRBJ2-7; 9 nucleotides agree with TRBD2. Per the germline V gene, CDR1 is MGHRA and CDR2 is YSYEKL. V shed 0 bases and J 4 bases; nucleotides not matched to a gene: 4. The CDR3 length is 15 residues. The CDR3 DNA reads as TGCGCCAGCAGCCAAGAGCAGACTAGCGGATACGAGCAGTACTTC. Protein sequence: CASSQEQTSGYEQYF.

The chain couples TRBV30 to TRBJ1-2; 7 bases fit TRBD1. The V and J ends lost 1 base and 8 bases, in that order; junction bases with no gene match: 13. Germline assignment: CDR1 GTSNPN and CDR2 SVGIG (reference sequence). The CDR3 totals 15 residues. The CDR3 DNA reads TGTGCCTGGAGTGAAGGCGGGACAGCAAGCGTAGGCTACACCTTC. It encodes CAWSEGGTASVGYTF.

The genes are TRBV27 and TRBJ2-2; 13 nucleotides agree with TRBD2. The CDR3 is made up of 17 amino acids. The trim removed 3 bases at V and 6 bases at J, leaving 7 bases unmatched. Germline V gives CDR1 MNHEY, CDR2 SMNVEV (reference sequence). The CDR3 is CASSLSRLAGGPGELFF. DNA for the CDR3: TGTGCCAGCAGTTTGTCCCGACTAGCGGGAGGCCCCGGGGAGCTGTTTTTT.

The chain has TRBV18 and TRBJ1-1, with a possible D match to TRBD1 (6 bases). This CDR3 contains 15 residues. Germline-derived CDR1 and CDR2 are KGHSH and LQKENI. V dropped 3 bases and J dropped 6 bases, with 17 bases sitting between them. CDR3 protein: CASSPMDFPGAEAFF. In nucleotides, the CDR3 is TGTGCCAGCTCACCGATGGATTTCCCAGGGGCTGAAGCTTTCTTT.

The chain joins TRBV10-3 to TRBJ2-3; 8 nucleotides line up with TRBD1. Germline CDR1 reads ENHRY; CDR2 reads SYGVKD. This CDR3 is built from 15 residues. V dropped 4 bases and J dropped 6; count of bases not matched to a gene: 9. The DNA of the CDR3 is TGTGCCATCAGTGGAGGACGGACAGGGAGGGATACGCAGTATTTT. It codes for CAISGGRTGRDTQYF.

The gene calls are TRBV4-2 and TRBJ2-2; 8 nucleotides agree with TRBD2. This CDR3 has 17 residues. Germline assignment: CDR1 LGHNA and CDR2 YNFKEQ. Trimming removed 4 bases from V and 4 bases from J; junction bases left unmatched: 11. The CDR3 protein is CASSRPAGGASTGELFF. In DNA form, the CDR3 reads TGTGCCAGCAGCCGCCCGGCCGGGGGGGCCAGCACCGGGGAGCTGTTTTTT.

This clone was found once. The chain uses TRBV9 and TRBJ2-1, with 8 bases fitting TRBD1. Germline V lookup: CDR1 SGDLS, CDR2 YYNGEE. V was clipped by 4 bases and J by 4 bases; unmatched bases: 10. This CDR3 is built from 16 residues. The DNA of the CDR3 is TGTGCCAGCAGCCGAACCGGGACAGGCGCATACAATGAGCAGTTCTTC. This translates into CASSRTGTGAYNEQFF.

This sequence joins TRBV24-1 and TRBJ1-5; 7 bases are shared with TRBD1. The CDR3 loop spans 15 amino acids. Germline CDR1 reads KGHDR; CDR2 reads SFDVKD. The J segment lost 7 bases and the V segment lost 1 base, leaving 6 bases of the junction unmatched. CDR3 in amino acids: CATSDLKGGGQPQHF. The CDR3 nucleotides are TGTGCCACCAGTGATTTAAAAGGGGGCGGACAGCCCCAGCATTTT.

The rearrangement uses TRBV29-1 and TRBJ2-2, with 9 bases aligning to TRBD1. V trimming: 5 bases; J trimming: 8 bases; junction bases outside the gene matches: 9. CDR3 length equals 14 residues. Germline CDR1 SQVTM, CDR2 ANQGSEA. The CDR3 DNA reads TGCAGCGTTCGCCGGGACAGGGACAGTGGGGAGCTGTTTTTT. The encoded protein is CSVRRDRDSGELFF.